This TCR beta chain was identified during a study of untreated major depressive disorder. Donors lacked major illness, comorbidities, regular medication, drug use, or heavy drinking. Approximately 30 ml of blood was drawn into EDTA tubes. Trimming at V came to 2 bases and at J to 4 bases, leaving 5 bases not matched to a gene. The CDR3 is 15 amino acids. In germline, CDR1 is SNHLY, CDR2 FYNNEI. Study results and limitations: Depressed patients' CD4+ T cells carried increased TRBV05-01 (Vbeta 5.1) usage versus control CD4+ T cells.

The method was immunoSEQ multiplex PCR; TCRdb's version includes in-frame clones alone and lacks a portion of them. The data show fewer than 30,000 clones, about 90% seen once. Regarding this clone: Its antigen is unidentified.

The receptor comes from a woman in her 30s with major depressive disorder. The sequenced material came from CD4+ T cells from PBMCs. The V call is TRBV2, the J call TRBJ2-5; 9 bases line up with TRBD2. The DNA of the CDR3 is TGTGCCAGCAGTGAACGGACTAGCGATGGAGAGACCCAGTACTTC. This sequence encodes CASSERTSDGETQYF.